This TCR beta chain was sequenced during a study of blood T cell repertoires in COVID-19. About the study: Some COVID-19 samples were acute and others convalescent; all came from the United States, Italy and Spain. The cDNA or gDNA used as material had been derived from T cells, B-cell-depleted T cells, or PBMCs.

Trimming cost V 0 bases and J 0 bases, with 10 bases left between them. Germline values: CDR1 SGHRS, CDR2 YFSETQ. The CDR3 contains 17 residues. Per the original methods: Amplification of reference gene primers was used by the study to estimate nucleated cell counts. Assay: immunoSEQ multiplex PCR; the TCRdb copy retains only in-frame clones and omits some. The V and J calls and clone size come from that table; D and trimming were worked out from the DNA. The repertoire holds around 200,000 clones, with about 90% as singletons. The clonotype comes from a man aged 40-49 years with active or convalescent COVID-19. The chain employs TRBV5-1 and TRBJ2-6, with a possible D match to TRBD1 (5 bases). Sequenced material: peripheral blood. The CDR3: CASSLVGETSGANVLTF. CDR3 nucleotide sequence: TGCGCCAGCAGCTTGGTAGGGGAAACCTCTGGGGCCAACGTCCTGACTTTC.